These 5 T cell receptor beta chains were sequenced from one sample in a study of T cells in Graves' hyperthyroidism and ophthalmopathy. TCR beta CDR3 sequences were amplified from RNA transcripts. In the first-round RT-PCR of the TCR CDR3, the HTBI primer set was used. Each CDR3 protein gets one entry after TCRdb re-called the multiplex PCR reads with MiXCR. Of a few hundred thousand distinct CDR3 sequences listed, 40% to 50% are singletons. Material: peripheral blood or thyroid tissue (not recorded which). These receptor sequences come from an adult woman with Graves' disease, either hyperthyroidism or ophthalmopathy (not recorded which).

This clonotype was counted only a few times. The chain employs TRBV20-1 and TRBJ1-1, with D uncertain. V gave up 6 bases and J gave up 1 base, with 9 bases separating them. This CDR3 contains 12 residues. Looked up from germline, CDR1 is DFQATT and CDR2 is SNEGSKA (reference sequence). As DNA, the CDR3 is TGCAGTGCCCCCCAAGGGAACACTGAAGCTTTCTTT. Encoded protein: CSAPQGNTEAFF.

This chain joins TRBV7-2 and TRBJ2-5; possibly TRBD1 for D (6 bases). The germline V and J ends were trimmed by 5 bases and 5 bases, with 15 bases remaining between them. Germline-derived CDR1 and CDR2 are SGHTA and FQGNSA. The CDR3 contains 14 residues. CDR3 DNA: TGTGCCAGCAGCCTAGGACACCAGGGGGAGACCCAGTACTTC. The encoded protein is CASSLGHQGETQYF.

The rearrangement links TRBV7-9 to TRBJ2-7; TRBD1 aligns across 10 bases. CDR3 length: 14 residues. Unmatched junction bases numbered 5, after V lost 7 bases and J lost 2 bases. Germline V gene data show CDR1 as SEHNR and CDR2 as FQNEAQ (reference sequence). Here the CDR3 reads CASTPGTGAYEQYF. The DNA for the CDR3 is TGTGCCAGCACCCCCGGGACAGGGGCCTACGAGCAGTACTTC.

J is TRBJ2-2 and V is TRBV12-3 or TRBV12-4; the D gene is possibly TRBD2 (6 bases). The CDR3 sequence is 14 residues long. V was cut by 7 bases and J by 8 bases, with 17 bases left in between. CDR3 nucleotide sequence: TGTGCCAGCACCAAGACTAGACCGAGGGGGGAGCTGTTTTTT. Translated: CASTKTRPRGELFF.

The V and J genes are TRBV7-6 and TRBJ1-5, with D unclear. Trimming removed 5 bases from V and 2 bases from J, with 10 bases in between. This CDR3 region has 14 residues. The germline V gene has CDR1 SGHVS and CDR2 FNYEAQ. CDR3 region: CASSRPDGNQPQHF. Here the CDR3 DNA reads TGTGCCAGCAGCCGACCCGATGGCAATCAGCCCCAGCATTTT.